These 28 T cell receptor beta chains were sequenced from one sample in a study of PD-L1 blockade in urothelial cancer. TCRdb's copy holds only in-frame clones and misses some; the assay was immunoSEQ multiplex PCR. The sample shows 100,000 to 150,000 clones, more than 75% of them seen only once. The time point: peripheral blood 6 weeks after treatment start. The material sequenced was PBMCs, taken around atezolizumab (anti-PD-L1) treatment. All receptors come from a man in his fifties or sixties with urothelial cancer.

The chain links TRBV27 to TRBJ2-7; D is possibly TRBD1 (6 bases). V was pared by 3 bases and J by 2 bases, with 14 bases between. This CDR3 is 15 amino acids long. CDR1 MNHEY and CDR2 SMNVEV come from the germline V gene (reference sequence). CDR3 sequence reads: CASSFSGQGTYEQYF. For the CDR3, the DNA is TGTGCCAGCAGTTTTTCAGGGCAGGGGACCTACGAGCAGTACTTC.

The chain couples TRBV10-3 to TRBJ2-1; 7 bases agree with TRBD2. Germline assignment: CDR1 ENHRY and CDR2 SYGVKD. The trim removed 5 bases at V and 6 bases at J, leaving 1 base unmatched. The CDR3 is 12 amino acids. The CDR3 sequence: CAISPSGNEQFF. The CDR3 bases are TGTGCCATCAGTCCTAGCGGCAATGAGCAGTTCTTC.

The V and J genes are TRBV29-1 and TRBJ2-1, with 8 bases matching TRBD2. The CDR3 is 14 amino acids. V was pared by 5 bases and J by 2 bases, with 5 bases of the junction left unmatched. Germline CDR1 reads SQVTM; CDR2 reads ANQGSEA. The CDR3 DNA is TGCAGCGTTCCCACTAGCGGAACCTACAATGAGCAGTTCTTC. It yields the protein CSVPTSGTYNEQFF.

V usage is TRBV11-2 and J usage is TRBJ2-7; TRBD2 matches at 9 bases. There are 16 residues in the CDR3. Trimming removed 3 bases from V and 0 bases from J; junction bases left unmatched: 6. The germline CDR1 and CDR2 sequences are SGHAT and FQNNGV. CDR3 in amino acids: CASSFPSGMPSYEQYF. The CDR3, as DNA: TGTGCCAGCAGCTTCCCTAGCGGGATGCCCTCCTACGAGCAGTACTTC. The whole variable domain, remainder taken from reference TRBV11-2 and TRBJ2-7, is EAGVAQSPRYKIIEKRQSVAFWCNPISGHATLYWYQQILGQGPKLLIQFQNNGVVDDSQLPKDRFSAERLKGVDSTLKIQPAKLEDSAVYLCASSFPSGMPSYEQYFGPGTRLTVT.

This clone was observed a few times. The V call is TRBV28, the J call TRBJ2-7, with a tentative D call TRBD2 (5 bases). V dropped 6 bases and J dropped 2 bases, with 5 bases sitting between them. The CDR3 sequence is 11 residues long. Germline CDR1 MDHEN, CDR2 SYDVKM. CDR3 amino acids: CASRLAYEQYF. CDR3 nucleotide sequence: TGTGCCAGCAGACTAGCCTACGAGCAGTACTTC.

Comments on this clone: This same CDR3 is encoded by further DNA sequences in the sample. The chain combines TRBV11-2 with TRBJ2-3, with D unresolved. The CDR3 contains 12 residues. The germline V and J ends were trimmed by 5 bases and 0 bases, with 3 bases remaining between them. Germline values: CDR1 SGHAT, CDR2 FQNNGV. The CDR3 nucleotides read TGTGCCAGCAGCCCAAGCACAGATACGCAGTATTTT. It is translated as CASSPSTDTQYF.

This clone has only one observation. The chain couples TRBV19 to TRBJ1-4, with 7 positions matching TRBD1. Losses at the gene ends were 4 bases for V and 8 bases for J; bases not matched to a gene: 10. This CDR3 has 15 amino acids. The V gene's germline CDR1 is LNHDA and CDR2 SQIVND (reference sequence). The CDR3 loop reads CASSTTTTGKEKLFF. The CDR3 coding sequence is TGTGCCAGTAGTACCACTACGACAGGGAAAGAAAAACTGTTTTTT.

This rearrangement joins TRBV9 to TRBJ2-3; the match to TRBD2 covers 13 bases. The CDR3 is 17 amino acids. Trimming at V came to 4 bases and at J to 5 bases, leaving 10 bases not matched to a gene. Germline V gene data show CDR1 as SGDLS and CDR2 as YYNGEE. The CDR3 protein is CASSPGTSGTGGDTQYF. The CDR3 DNA sequence: TGTGCCAGCAGCCCCGGGACTAGCGGGACGGGGGGAGATACGCAGTATTTT. Combining the CDR3 with reference TRBV9 and TRBJ2-3 gives the whole variable domain DSGVTQTPKHLITATGQRVTLRCSPRSGDLSVYWYQQSLDQGLQFLIQYYNGEERAKGNILERFSAQQFPDLHSELNLSSLELGDSALYFCASSPGTSGTGGDTQYFGPGTRLTVL.

The chain links TRBV18 to TRBJ2-7; 8 bases map to TRBD1. The trim removed 3 bases at V and 0 bases at J, leaving 13 bases unmatched. CDR3 length: 18 amino acids. Germline V gene sequence: CDR1 KGHSH, CDR2 LQKENI. The CDR3 DNA sequence: TGTGCCAGCTCACCCGGGGCCTCGACAGGGGCGATCTCCTACGAGCAGTACTTC. This translates into CASSPGASTGAISYEQYF.

The CDR3 DNA is TGTGCCAGCAGCGTAAATAGCGGGAGTTTTGAGACCCAGTACTTC. Residues: CASSVNSGSFETQYF. This sequence joins TRBV9 and TRBJ2-5, with TRBD2 identical over 9 bases. This CDR3 spans 15 amino acids. Losses at the gene ends were 1 base for V and 5 bases for J; bases not matched to a gene: 6. The germline CDR1 and CDR2 sequences are SGDLS and YYNGEE.

The chain has TRBV27 and TRBJ1-3, with unresolved D. CDR3 length: 13 residues. Trimming took 8 bases from V and 9 from J, leaving 17 bases between them. Germline values: CDR1 MNHEY, CDR2 SMNVEV (reference sequence). CDR3 DNA: TGTGCCAGCTGCCCCTCCCTCGGTTCCACCATATATTTT. The encoded protein is CASCPSLGSTIYF.

The chain recombines TRBV2 with TRBJ1-5; D is possibly TRBD1 (5 bases). V lost 2 bases to trimming and J lost 2 bases, with 10 bases between them. Germline assignment: CDR1 SNHLY and CDR2 FYNNEI. The CDR3 sequence is 15 residues long. CDR3 sequence reads: CASSESGLGNQPQHF. The CDR3 DNA reads TGTGCCAGCAGTGAATCAGGGTTGGGCAATCAGCCCCAGCATTTT.

J is TRBJ1-1 and V is TRBV19; 7 bases are a match to TRBD1. The CDR3 has 15 amino acids. Germline V gene sequence: CDR1 LNHDA, CDR2 SQIVND (reference sequence). Trimming at V came to 5 bases and at J to 3 bases, leaving 9 bases not matched to a gene. The CDR3 DNA reads as TGTGCCAGTAGTCCCTACCTAGGACAGGACACTGAAGCTTTCTTT. This translates into CASSPYLGQDTEAFF.

The V gene is TRBV10-3, the J gene TRBJ1-1; TRBD1 matches 8 bases. CDR3 length equals 12 residues. In germline, CDR1 is ENHRY, CDR2 SYGVKD. The junction had 2 bases not matched to a gene; V was cut back by 3 bases and J by 8 bases. CDR3 region: CAISDRTGEAFF. The CDR3 DNA reads TGTGCCATCAGTGACCGGACAGGGGAAGCTTTCTTT.

The gene calls are TRBV7-3 and TRBJ2-1, with D possibly matching TRBD1 (6 bases). This CDR3 has 13 amino acids. Germline CDR1 SGHTA, CDR2 FQGTGA. V was clipped by 8 bases and J by 7 bases, with 15 bases between them. CDR3 sequence: CASGRGKGNEQFF. In DNA, the CDR3 is TGTGCCAGCGGTAGGGGGAAAGGGAATGAGCAGTTCTTC.

This chain joins TRBV7-2 and TRBJ2-3, with D possibly TRBD2 on 6 matching bases. Germline V gene sequence: CDR1 SGHTA, CDR2 FQGNSA. There are 16 residues in the CDR3. V was pared by 1 base and J by 4 bases, with 15 bases between. DNA for the CDR3: TGTGCCAGCAGCTTAGACCCCGGGGGAGGAGCAGATACGCAGTATTTT. Its translation: CASSLDPGGGADTQYF.

The chain couples TRBV9 to TRBJ2-5, with a tentative D call TRBD1 (5 bases). V dropped 3 bases and J dropped 5 bases, with 17 bases sitting between them. CDR1 is SGDLS and CDR2 is YYNGEE in the germline V gene. CDR3 length equals 15 residues. CDR3 sequence: CASSASLQVLETQYF. In DNA form, the CDR3 reads TGTGCCAGCAGCGCCTCCCTACAGGTTCTTGAGACCCAGTACTTC.

The chain recombines TRBV19 with TRBJ2-1; 9 bases are shared with TRBD1. With 6 bases clipped from V and 12 bases from J, the junction kept 3 bases outside the gene matches. This CDR3 is built from 11 residues. Germline CDR1 and CDR2: LNHDA and SQIVND (reference sequence). The CDR3 DNA reads as TGTGCCAGTAGCGACAGGGGGAGGCAGTTCTTC. Translating it yields CASSDRGRQFF.

The chain employs TRBV5-1 and TRBJ1-1, with unresolved D. CDR1 is SGHRS, CDR2 YFSETQ, per germline. CDR3 length equals 14 residues. V was trimmed by 0 bases and J by 4 bases, leaving 10 bases between them. Here the CDR3 DNA reads TGCGCCAGCAGCTTGGAGGGAGGAGGCACTGAAGCTTTCTTT. This gives the protein CASSLEGGGTEAFF.

The chain uses TRBV7-9 and TRBJ2-1; D is ambiguous. Trimming removed 2 bases at V and 6 bases at J, with 11 bases between. Germline V gives CDR1 SEHNR, CDR2 FQNEAQ (reference sequence). The CDR3 sequence is 14 residues long. CDR3 coding DNA: TGTGCCAGCAGCTTATCAGGTCCGGCCAATGAGCAGTTCTTC. It specifies CASSLSGPANEQFF.

V usage is TRBV28 and J usage is TRBJ1-2; 10 bases are shared with TRBD1. Germline CDR1 MDHEN, CDR2 SYDVKM. Losses at the gene ends were 5 bases for V and 8 bases for J; bases not matched to a gene: 11. CDR3 length: 15 residues. The CDR3 spells CASSKGTGVFGGYTF. The CDR3 nucleotides read TGTGCCAGCAGTAAAGGGACAGGGGTTTTTGGGGGCTACACCTTC.

CDR3 DNA: TGTGCCAGCAGCAACAGCGGGATAACCTACAATGAGCAGTTCTTC. Residues: CASSNSGITYNEQFF. V gene TRBV6-6 combines with J gene TRBJ2-1; TRBD2 matches 7 bases. CDR3 length equals 15 residues. The germline V gene encodes CDR1 MNHNY and CDR2 SVGAGI (reference sequence). Trimming at V came to 6 bases and at J to 2 bases, leaving 7 bases not matched to a gene.

The J gene is TRBJ2-1, the V gene TRBV18; 7 nucleotides align to TRBD2. V lost 3 bases, J lost 6 bases, and 8 bases stayed unmatched. CDR1 is KGHSH, CDR2 LQKENI, per germline. The CDR3 totals 15 residues. CDR3 amino acids: CASSPAVGGSNEQFF. The CDR3 DNA reads as TGTGCCAGCTCACCCGCGGTCGGCGGGAGCAATGAGCAGTTCTTC.

This chain connects TRBV15 to TRBJ2-1, with 7 bases aligning to TRBD2. Germline CDR1 is LNHNV and CDR2 is YYDKDF (reference sequence). V lost 3 bases, J lost 2 bases, and 13 bases stayed unmatched. There are 18 residues in the CDR3. The CDR3 DNA follows: TGTGCCACCAGCAGGAAAAGATCGGGACTAATAACCTACAATGAGCAGTTCTTC. It yields the protein CATSRKRSGLITYNEQFF.

V gene TRBV5-5 combines with J gene TRBJ2-5; 11 nucleotides line up with TRBD2. CDR3 length: 14 residues. Trimming removed 3 bases from V and 4 bases from J; junction bases left unmatched: 2. From germline, CDR1 is SGHKS and CDR2 YYEKEE (reference sequence). DNA of the CDR3: TGTGCCAGCAGCTACGGGACTAGCGGAGAGACCCAGTACTTC. Residues: CASSYGTSGETQYF. The variable domain in full, completed from reference TRBV5-5 and TRBJ2-5, reads DAGVTQSPTHLIKTRGQQVTLRCSPISGHKSVSWYQQVLGQGPQFIFQYYEKEERGRGNFPDRFSARQFPNYSSELNVNALLLGDSALYLCASSYGTSGETQYFGPGTRLLVL.

The V gene is TRBV19, the J gene TRBJ2-7, with 8 bases aligning to TRBD1. Germline trimming cut 4 bases from V and 3 bases from J; bases unmatched to any gene: 5. There are 14 residues in the CDR3. In germline, CDR1 is LNHDA, CDR2 SQIVND (reference sequence). This CDR3 reads CASSSGQGIYEQYF. CDR3 bases: TGTGCCAGTAGTAGTGGACAGGGAATCTACGAGCAGTACTTC.

The chain has TRBV5-6 and TRBJ2-3; tentatively, D is TRBD1 (5 bases). This CDR3 contains 14 residues. The V end lost 2 bases, the J end lost 2 bases, and 9 bases lay between the germline ends. Germline CDR1 reads SGHDT; CDR2 reads YYEEEE. The CDR3 region has the DNA TGTGCCAGCAGCTTAGGCAGGGCCACAGATACGCAGTATTTT. Translated, it gives CASSLGRATDTQYF.

The chain couples TRBV5-6 to TRBJ1-3; D gene ambiguous. The CDR3 extends over 16 amino acids. The V gene's germline CDR1 is SGHDT and CDR2 YYEEEE. Trimming took 4 bases from V and 0 from J, leaving 14 bases between them. In DNA form, the CDR3 reads TGTGCCAGCAGCAATAGACTGAAAAGCTCTGGAAACACCATATATTTT. Translating it yields CASSNRLKSSGNTIYF.